The rows below give T cell receptor beta chains drawn from one sample of a study of siplizumab effects on memory and regulatory T cells. Sequencing was performed with immunoSEQ multiplex PCR; in TCRdb, only in-frame clones are kept and a portion is missing. Among around 100,000 clones listed, approximately 94% were seen once. Source material: non-Treg CD4+ T cells sorted from blood. All receptors derive from a human donor in good health. Each CDR3 is given with its conserved first and last residue. A D gene is named only where the DNA matches it firmly. The size field is filled for only some rows; it gives once, few, many or a size class.

j_call clone_size v_call d_call cdr3_aa cdr3_nt
TRBJ2-7 - TRBV25-1 - CASKNGGTAYEQYF TGTGCCAGCAAGAACGGAGGAACAGCTTACGAGCAGTACTTC
TRBJ1-5 - TRBV7-2 TRBD1 CASSLEQGFQPQHF TGTGCCAGCAGCTTAGAACAGGGGTTTCAGCCCCAGCATTTT
TRBJ1-2 - TRBV5-5 TRBD1 CASSHRKTGISDGYTF TGTGCCAGCAGCCACCGGAAGACAGGGATTTCGGATGGCTACACCTTC
TRBJ2-7 - TRBV2 - CASSVAYEQYF TGTGCCAGCAGTGTCGCCTACGAGCAGTACTTC
TRBJ1-5 - TRBV6-5 - CASTAGAYQPQHF TGTGCCAGCACAGCGGGGGCTTATCAGCCCCAGCATTTT
TRBJ2-1 - TRBV5-1 - CASSLESSYNEQFF TGCGCCAGCAGCTTGGAGAGCTCCTACAATGAGCAGTTCTTC
TRBJ2-1 once TRBV2 - CASSERSGEPNEQFF TGTGCCAGCAGTGAAAGGTCGGGAGAACCCAATGAGCAGTTCTTC
TRBJ2-7 - TRBV12-5 TRBD2 CASGLVTSGRENEQYF TGTGCTAGTGGTTTGGTTACTAGCGGGAGGGAAAACGAGCAGTACTTC
TRBJ2-3 - TRBV7-3 TRBD2 CASSSRVSRLAGGTDTQYF TGTGCCAGCAGCTCGCGGGTCAGCAGACTAGCGGGAGGAACAGATACGCAGTATTTT
TRBJ2-7 - TRBV5-8 TRBD2 CASTSGTYEQYF TGTGCCAGCACTAGCGGGACCTACGAGCAGTACTTC
TRBJ2-1 - TRBV7-3 - CASSSPGSNGNEQFF TGTGCCAGCAGCTCTCCTGGATCAAACGGGAATGAGCAGTTCTTC
TRBJ1-5 - TRBV5-1 - CASSLPAQYSNQPQHF TGCGCCAGCAGCTTGCCAGCCCAATATAGCAATCAGCCCCAGCATTTT
TRBJ2-3 - TRBV2 TRBD1 CASSQTGQGSDTQYF TGTGCCAGCAGTCAAACGGGACAGGGCTCAGATACGCAGTATTTT
TRBJ2-1 - TRBV19 TRBD2 CASSIVGETSKYNEQFF TGTGCCAGTAGTATAGTAGGCGAGACTAGCAAATACAATGAGCAGTTCTTC
TRBJ1-2 - TRBV7-9 TRBD1 CASSPQGEFYGYTF TGTGCCAGCAGCCCACAGGGGGAGTTCTATGGCTACACCTTC
TRBJ1-5 - TRBV7-2 - CASSLANQGQPQHF TGTGCCAGCAGCTTAGCGAACCAGGGGCAGCCCCAGCATTTT
TRBJ1-5 - TRBV19 - CASRKTGGNSNQPQHF TGTGCCAGTAGAAAGACGGGGGGGAATAGCAATCAGCCCCAGCATTTT
TRBJ1-5 - TRBV19 TRBD1 CASSIGQGPQWPQHF TGTGCCAGTAGTATAGGACAGGGGCCTCAATGGCCCCAGCATTTT
TRBJ2-3 - TRBV5-4 TRBD2 CASSKERDLNPQYF TGTGCCAGCAGCAAAGAGCGGGATTTAAATCCGCAGTATTTT
TRBJ1-1 - TRBV6-1 - CASSDWVGEAFF TGTGCCAGCAGTGATTGGGTGGGTGAAGCTTTCTTT
TRBJ2-5 - TRBV6-1 TRBD2 CASSGWREGGGETQYF TGTGCCAGCAGTGGGTGGCGGGAGGGAGGCGGAGAGACCCAGTACTTC
TRBJ2-1 - TRBV7-3 TRBD2 CASSDGLANNEQFF TGTGCCAGCAGCGATGGACTAGCGAACAATGAGCAGTTCTTC
TRBJ2-2 - TRBV19 TRBD1 CASSRDRKRAGELFF TGTGCCAGTAGTCGGGACAGAAAAAGGGCCGGGGAGCTGTTTTTT
TRBJ1-5 few TRBV19 - CASSTSPPQHF TGTGCCAGTAGTACCTCTCCGCCCCAGCATTTT
TRBJ2-7 - TRBV6-1 - CASSRGSLGYF TGTGCCAGCAGTAGAGGGTCGTTAGGCTACTTC
TRBJ1-4 - TRBV6-1 TRBD1 CASSGNRGGEKLFF TGTGCCAGCAGTGGTAACAGGGGTGGTGAAAAACTGTTTTTT
TRBJ1-2 - TRBV25-1 - CASSESVWAGNGYTF TGTGCCAGCAGTGAATCGGTCTGGGCAGGGAACGGCTACACCTTC
TRBJ2-2 - TRBV7-3 TRBD1 CASSPPGGIEQFF TGTGCCAGCAGCCCGCCAGGGGGTATTGAGCAGTTTTTT
TRBJ1-2 - TRBV27 - CASSFNPLNYGYTF TGTGCCAGCAGTTTCAATCCACTTAACTATGGCTACACCTTC
TRBJ2-1 - TRBV7-6 TRBD2 CASSFLAGAVYNEQFF TGTGCCAGCAGCTTCCTAGCGGGAGCCGTCTACAATGAGCAGTTCTTC
TRBJ2-4 - TRBV4-1 - CASSQEGGKAKNIQYF TGCGCCAGCAGCCAAGAAGGCGGGAAGGCCAAAAACATTCAGTACTTC
TRBJ1-3 - TRBV5-1 - CASSLKFGVSGNTIYF TGCGCCAGCAGCTTGAAGTTTGGGGTCTCTGGAAACACCATATATTTT
TRBJ2-2 - TRBV4-2 - CASSRSEMNTGELFF TGTGCCAGCAGTCGTAGCGAGATGAACACCGGGGAGCTGTTTTTT
TRBJ2-1 - TRBV18 - CASSLTTSSSYNEQFF TGTGCCAGCTCACTAACGACCTCGAGCTCCTACAATGAGCAGTTCTTC
TRBJ1-3 - TRBV29-1 TRBD1 CSVMTGGVLGNTIYF TGCAGCGTCATGACAGGGGGAGTTCTTGGAAACACCATATATTTT
TRBJ2-1 - TRBV27 TRBD1 CASSIKDPGQVRVGNEQFF TGTGCCAGCAGTATCAAAGACCCGGGACAGGTACGGGTAGGAAATGAGCAGTTCTTC
TRBJ2-5 - TRBV13 - CASSLRETQETQYF TGTGCCAGCAGCTTACGGGAGACCCAAGAGACCCAGTACTTC
TRBJ2-7 - TRBV11-2 TRBD1 CASSPNRGPFYEQYF TGTGCCAGCAGCCCCAACAGGGGTCCATTCTACGAGCAGTACTTC
TRBJ2-7 - TRBV7-3 - CASSPTGTTYEQYF TGTGCCAGCAGCCCAACTGGGACAACCTACGAGCAGTACTTC
TRBJ2-2 - TRBV9 TRBD1 CASSPRDSTTGELFF TGTGCCAGCAGCCCTCGGGACAGCACCACCGGGGAGCTGTTTTTT
TRBJ2-3 - TRBV27 TRBD1 CATRDSPTDTQYF TGTGCCACCAGGGACAGTCCCACAGATACGCAGTATTTT
TRBJ2-1 - TRBV7-3 - CASSPEDGSYNEQFF TGTGCCAGCAGCCCGGAGGATGGCTCCTACAATGAGCAGTTCTTC
TRBJ2-7 - TRBV5-1 - CASSTAIGQDQSGRESYEQYF TGCGCCAGCAGCACAGCGATCGGACAGGATCAGAGCGGGAGAGAATCCTACGAGCAGTACTTC
TRBJ2-1 - TRBV10-3 TRBD2 CAIRNTSGGHNEQFF TGTGCCATCAGAAACACTAGCGGGGGTCACAATGAGCAGTTCTTC
TRBJ1-2 - TRBV4-1 - CASSQNVRDRIGYTF TGCGCCAGCAGCCAAAATGTAAGGGATAGGATTGGCTACACCTTC